This is a list of T cell receptor beta chains from one sample in a study of T cell changes during pregnancy in multiple sclerosis. TCRdb's copy holds only in-frame clones and misses some; the assay was immunoSEQ multiplex PCR. The sample gives some 130,000 clones, about 95% of which show up once; over 0.35% is in the top ten. This specimen was peripheral blood, taken after pregnancy. These receptors were collected from a female donor with multiple sclerosis, enrolled in a pregnancy study. Both conserved end residues are part of each CDR3. A D gene is named only where the DNA matches it firmly. Expanded clones get a size class; other rows say once, few or many, or leave the size out.

J gene,D gene,clone size,V gene,CDR3 DNA,CDR3 protein
TRBJ1-1,TRBD1,.,TRBV27,TGTGCCAGCAGTTTCGGGACAGGGGAAGCTTTCTTT,CASSFGTGEAFF
TRBJ2-7,TRBD1,.,TRBV2,TGTGCCACCGGACAGGGGCCATTGGAGCAGTACTTC,CATGQGPLEQYF
TRBJ1-1,.,.,TRBV9,TGTGCCAGCAGCCCGGTATCGAACAGTGATACTGAAGCTTTCTTT,CASSPVSNSDTEAFF
TRBJ1-1,.,.,TRBV29-1,TGCAGCGTTGTTAAGGGGATGAACACTGAAGCTTTCTTT,CSVVKGMNTEAFF
TRBJ2-7,.,.,TRBV27,TGTGCCAGCAACCATCAGGGGATGCCCTACGAGCAGTACTTC,CASNHQGMPYEQYF
TRBJ2-3,TRBD2,.,TRBV19,TGTGCCAGTAGTAGTAACCCCCCTGGGCTAGCGGGAACTGATACGCAGTATTTT,CASSSNPPGLAGTDTQYF
TRBJ2-7,.,.,TRBV25-1,TGTGCCAGCAGTGAATTTGCGGGCGAGCAGTACTTC,CASSEFAGEQYF
TRBJ2-7,TRBD2,.,TRBV4-3,TGCGCCAGCAGCCAAGAAGGGACTAGCGGGAGTTTGAACTTC,CASSQEGTSGSLNF
TRBJ1-3,.,.,TRBV19,TGTGCCACCCTACGGAACACCATATATTTT,CATLRNTIYF
TRBJ2-7,TRBD1,.,TRBV9,TGTGCCAGCAGCGTGACAGGGGAAATCCACGAGCAGTACTTC,CASSVTGEIHEQYF
TRBJ2-1,TRBD2,.,TRBV6-1,TGTGCCAGCAGTGAAGGGCTAGCGGGAGGTAGGAATGAGCAGTTCTTC,CASSEGLAGGRNEQFF
TRBJ2-1,.,.,TRBV27,TGTGCCAGCAGTTTACAGGGGAATGAGCAGTTCTTC,CASSLQGNEQFF
TRBJ2-1,TRBD2,.,TRBV18,TGTGCCAGCTCCCCGGTGTTCGGGGGGGATGAGCAGTTCTTC,CASSPVFGGDEQFF
TRBJ2-7,.,.,TRBV29-1,TGCAGCGTCCAAGGACAGGCGGCGGGGTACGAGCAGTACTTC,CSVQGQAAGYEQYF
TRBJ2-5,TRBD2,.,TRBV6-5,TGTGCCAGCAGTTACCCGGGACTACAAGAGACCCAGTACTTC,CASSYPGLQETQYF
TRBJ2-2,TRBD1,once,TRBV27,TGTGCCAGCAGGGAATGGACCGGGACAGGGTACACCGGGGAGCTGTTTTTT,CASREWTGTGYTGELFF
TRBJ2-3,TRBD2,.,TRBV6-1,TGTGCCAGCAGTGTGGGACTAGCCACAGATACGCAGTATTTT,CASSVGLATDTQYF
TRBJ1-3,.,once,TRBV6-1,TGTGCCAGCAGCGCCGACACCTCTGGAAACACCATATATTTT,CASSADTSGNTIYF
TRBJ1-4,.,.,TRBV7-7,TGTGCTAGCAGCCAGCAGGCTAATGAAAAACTGTTTTTT,CASSQQANEKLFF
TRBJ2-7,.,.,TRBV9,TGTGCCAGCAGCCGAACAGACACCCTTTCGTACGAGCAGTACTTC,CASSRTDTLSYEQYF
TRBJ2-1,.,.,TRBV5-1,TGCGCCAGCAGCTACGGGTCATCCAATGAGCAGTTCTTC,CASSYGSSNEQFF
TRBJ2-7,.,.,TRBV7-9,TGTGCCAGCAGCCTCTCGGGGGCGGGGGTCTACGAGCAGTACTTC,CASSLSGAGVYEQYF
TRBJ2-1,TRBD2,.,TRBV5-1,TGCGCCAGCAGGCGGGGAACTAGCGGGAGGGCTTACAATGAGCAGTTCTTC,CASRRGTSGRAYNEQFF
TRBJ1-4,.,.,TRBV2,TGTGCCGGATTGGGGGGTACTAATGAAAAACTGTTTTTT,CAGLGGTNEKLFF
TRBJ2-3,.,.,TRBV28,TGTGCCAGCAAGTCCCCGGGACTCCACACAGATACGCAGTATTTT,CASKSPGLHTDTQYF
TRBJ1-2,TRBD1,.,TRBV5-1,TGCGCCAGCAGCTCCAGACAGGGCTATGGCTACACCTTC,CASSSRQGYGYTF
TRBJ1-1,.,.,TRBV28,TGTGCCAGCAGTTTTACCCTTTCCCAGACAGGTCAGAACACTGAAGCTTTCTTT,CASSFTLSQTGQNTEAFF
TRBJ2-7,TRBD2,.,TRBV5-1,TGCGCCAGCAGCTTGGTGGCTAGCGGATCCTACGAGCAGTACTTC,CASSLVASGSYEQYF
TRBJ2-7,TRBD2,.,TRBV4-2,TGTGCCAGCAGCCAAGTATCCGGGAGGAAGCCCTACGAGCAGTACTTC,CASSQVSGRKPYEQYF